This is a list of T cell receptor beta chains from one sample in a study of blood T cell repertoires in COVID-19. TCRdb's copy holds only in-frame clones and misses some; the assay was immunoSEQ multiplex PCR. The table records approximately 250,000 clones, around 88% of them present only once. Sequencing was carried out using peripheral blood. These receptors were obtained from a woman aged 70-85 years with COVID-19, enrolled during active disease. Both conserved end residues are part of each CDR3. The D gene is left open where the match is weak. The listing skips clone size in some rows; elsewhere it reads once, few, many or a size class.

D gene: TRBD1; clone size: NA; V gene: TRBV2; J gene: TRBJ1-2; CDR3 protein: CASSPTGTVDYGYTF; CDR3 DNA: TGTGCCAGCAGCCCGACAGGGACGGTTGACTATGGCTACACCTTC
D gene: NA; clone size: NA; V gene: TRBV6-5; J gene: TRBJ2-7; CDR3 protein: CASSYPVPYEQYF; CDR3 DNA: TGTGCCAGCAGTTACCCGGTGCCTTACGAGCAGTACTTC
D gene: TRBD2; clone size: NA; V gene: TRBV4-3; J gene: TRBJ2-1; CDR3 protein: CASSQVLGLAGPHSYNEQFF; CDR3 DNA: TGCGCCAGCAGCCAAGTGTTGGGTCTAGCGGGGCCCCACTCCTACAATGAGCAGTTCTTC
D gene: TRBD1; clone size: NA; V gene: TRBV19; J gene: TRBJ1-6; CDR3 protein: CASSKGQGNSPLHF; CDR3 DNA: TGTGCCAGTAGTAAGGGACAGGGGAATTCACCCCTCCACTTT
D gene: NA; clone size: NA; V gene: TRBV13; J gene: TRBJ2-5; CDR3 protein: CASSSRASGPETQYF; CDR3 DNA: TGTGCCAGCAGCAGCCGGGCCTCAGGGCCCGAGACCCAGTACTTC
D gene: TRBD1; clone size: NA; V gene: TRBV19; J gene: TRBJ1-5; CDR3 protein: CASRLQGASISNQPQHF; CDR3 DNA: TGTGCCAGTAGACTCCAGGGGGCTTCGATTAGCAATCAGCCCCAGCATTTT
D gene: TRBD1; clone size: once; V gene: TRBV5-6; J gene: TRBJ1-2; CDR3 protein: CASSLLGQGKDGYTF; CDR3 DNA: TGTGCCAGCAGCCTACTTGGACAGGGGAAAGATGGCTACACCTTC
D gene: TRBD1; clone size: NA; V gene: TRBV6-1; J gene: TRBJ2-3; CDR3 protein: CASSDYRGLVDTQYF; CDR3 DNA: TGTGCCAGCAGTGACTACAGGGGGCTAGTGGATACGCAGTATTTT
D gene: TRBD1; clone size: NA; V gene: TRBV5-1; J gene: TRBJ1-4; CDR3 protein: CASSLGDSEVKLFF; CDR3 DNA: TGCGCCAGCAGCTTGGGGGACAGTGAAGTAAAACTGTTTTTT
D gene: TRBD2; clone size: NA; V gene: TRBV18; J gene: TRBJ2-1; CDR3 protein: CASSQELAGFNEQFF; CDR3 DNA: TGTGCCAGCTCACAAGAACTAGCGGGATTCAATGAGCAGTTCTTC
D gene: TRBD2; clone size: NA; V gene: TRBV7-8; J gene: TRBJ2-1; CDR3 protein: CASSLLRLAGGRSYNEQFF; CDR3 DNA: TGTGCCAGCAGCTTATTACGACTAGCGGGGGGGCGCTCCTACAATGAGCAGTTCTTC
D gene: TRBD2; clone size: NA; V gene: TRBV27; J gene: TRBJ2-2; CDR3 protein: CASSLSGLAVGELFF; CDR3 DNA: TGTGCCAGCAGTTTATCCGGACTAGCTGTCGGGGAGCTGTTTTTT
D gene: NA; clone size: few; V gene: TRBV12-3/TRBV12-4; J gene: TRBJ2-7; CDR3 protein: CASRRTETYEQYF; CDR3 DNA: TGTGCCAGCAGAAGGACTGAAACCTACGAGCAGTACTTC
D gene: NA; clone size: NA; V gene: TRBV7-3; J gene: TRBJ1-4; CDR3 protein: CASSSFNEKLFF; CDR3 DNA: TGTGCCAGCAGCTCCTTTAATGAAAAACTGTTTTTT
D gene: NA; clone size: NA; V gene: TRBV12-3/TRBV12-4; J gene: TRBJ1-3; CDR3 protein: CASSRSSGNTIYF; CDR3 DNA: TGTGCCAGCAGTCGGAGCTCTGGAAACACCATATATTTT
D gene: TRBD1; clone size: few; V gene: TRBV6-6; J gene: TRBJ1-2; CDR3 protein: CASSYPGTGVFYGYTF; CDR3 DNA: TGTGCCAGCAGTTACCCTGGGACAGGGGTTTTCTATGGCTACACCTTC
D gene: TRBD2; clone size: NA; V gene: TRBV5-1; J gene: TRBJ2-5; CDR3 protein: CASSLQAGAEETQYF; CDR3 DNA: TGCGCCAGCAGCCTTCAAGCGGGGGCGGAAGAGACCCAGTACTTC
D gene: NA; clone size: few; V gene: TRBV5-1; J gene: TRBJ2-1; CDR3 protein: CASTRDTYNEQFF; CDR3 DNA: TGCGCCAGCACAAGGGACACATACAATGAGCAGTTCTTC
D gene: TRBD1; clone size: NA; V gene: TRBV30; J gene: TRBJ1-1; CDR3 protein: CAWSRNRGTFEKNTEAFF; CDR3 DNA: TGTGCCTGGAGTAGGAACAGGGGGACTTTCGAAAAGAACACTGAAGCTTTCTTT
D gene: NA; clone size: NA; V gene: TRBV30; J gene: TRBJ2-5; CDR3 protein: CAWSVGSDWQETQYF; CDR3 DNA: TGTGCCTGGAGTGTAGGGTCGGACTGGCAAGAGACCCAGTACTTC
D gene: TRBD1; clone size: NA; V gene: TRBV27; J gene: TRBJ1-3; CDR3 protein: CASSPLGGKRNTIYF; CDR3 DNA: TGTGCCAGCAGTCCTTTAGGGGGCAAACGAAACACCATATATTTT
D gene: NA; clone size: NA; V gene: TRBV5-8; J gene: TRBJ1-2; CDR3 protein: CASSLRDTRTNYGYTF; CDR3 DNA: TGTGCCAGCAGCTTAAGGGACACGAGAACTAACTATGGCTACACCTTC
D gene: TRBD1; clone size: NA; V gene: TRBV25-1; J gene: TRBJ1-2; CDR3 protein: CASSERGQGAKGYGYTF; CDR3 DNA: TGTGCCAGCAGTGAAAGGGGACAGGGGGCGAAAGGCTATGGCTACACCTTC
D gene: NA; clone size: NA; V gene: TRBV23-1; J gene: TRBJ2-7; CDR3 protein: CASSLRVVEQYF; CDR3 DNA: TGCGCCAGCAGTCTTCGGGTTGTCGAGCAGTACTTC
D gene: TRBD1; clone size: NA; V gene: TRBV27; J gene: TRBJ1-6; CDR3 protein: CASKGQTKKGSPLHF; CDR3 DNA: TGTGCCAGCAAGGGACAGACAAAAAAAGGCTCACCCCTCCACTTT
D gene: NA; clone size: NA; V gene: TRBV5-6; J gene: TRBJ2-1; CDR3 protein: CASSLKYSSSYNEQFF; CDR3 DNA: TGTGCCAGCAGCTTGAAGTACAGCAGCTCCTACAATGAGCAGTTCTTC
D gene: TRBD1; clone size: few; V gene: TRBV5-6; J gene: TRBJ1-2; CDR3 protein: CASSQGGPRTNYGYTF; CDR3 DNA: TGTGCCAGCAGCCAGGGGGGACCGAGAACTAACTATGGCTACACCTTC
D gene: NA; clone size: once; V gene: TRBV28; J gene: TRBJ2-3; CDR3 protein: CASSMSAAGTDTQYF; CDR3 DNA: TGTGCCAGCAGCATGTCGGCGGCGGGCACAGATACGCAGTATTTT
D gene: TRBD1; clone size: NA; V gene: TRBV28; J gene: TRBJ1-2; CDR3 protein: CASSFPDRVSSGYTF; CDR3 DNA: TGTGCCAGCAGTTTCCCTGACAGGGTTTCGAGTGGCTACACCTTC
D gene: NA; clone size: NA; V gene: TRBV5-6; J gene: TRBJ1-4; CDR3 protein: CASSAGGTNEKLFF; CDR3 DNA: TGTGCCAGCAGCGCCGGGGGAACTAATGAAAAACTGTTTTTT
D gene: NA; clone size: NA; V gene: TRBV7-9; J gene: TRBJ1-2; CDR3 protein: CASSFTDYGYTF; CDR3 DNA: TGTGCCAGCAGCTTTACAGATTATGGCTACACCTTC
D gene: NA; clone size: NA; V gene: TRBV27; J gene: TRBJ2-1; CDR3 protein: CASSLSAGNEQFF; CDR3 DNA: TGTGCCAGCAGTTTATCGGCCGGGAATGAGCAGTTCTTC
D gene: NA; clone size: NA; V gene: TRBV18; J gene: TRBJ1-6; CDR3 protein: CASSSTGYNSPLHF; CDR3 DNA: TGTGCCAGCTCCTCTACAGGGTACAATTCACCCCTCCACTTT
D gene: TRBD1; clone size: NA; V gene: TRBV25-1; J gene: TRBJ1-2; CDR3 protein: CASSDTGIRGGKVYGYTF; CDR3 DNA: TGTGCCAGCAGTGATACCGGTATCCGAGGGGGCAAGGTCTATGGCTACACCTTC
D gene: TRBD1; clone size: once; V gene: TRBV27; J gene: TRBJ1-1; CDR3 protein: CASLPGTGSEAFF; CDR3 DNA: TGTGCCAGCTTACCCGGGACAGGGTCTGAAGCTTTCTTT
D gene: TRBD1; clone size: NA; V gene: TRBV6-5; J gene: TRBJ1-6; CDR3 protein: CASSSGQGTNSPLHF; CDR3 DNA: TGTGCCAGCAGTTCAGGACAGGGTACTAATTCACCCCTCCACTTT
D gene: NA; clone size: few; V gene: TRBV2; J gene: TRBJ1-2; CDR3 protein: CASREQGGVNYGYTF; CDR3 DNA: TGTGCCAGCAGGGAACAGGGAGGGGTTAACTATGGCTACACCTTC
D gene: TRBD1; clone size: NA; V gene: TRBV23-1; J gene: TRBJ2-2; CDR3 protein: CASRREDGTGVVNTGELFF; CDR3 DNA: TGCGCCAGCAGGCGAGAAGATGGGACAGGGGTCGTGAACACCGGGGAGCTGTTTTTT
D gene: NA; clone size: NA; V gene: TRBV4-3; J gene: TRBJ2-3; CDR3 protein: CASSQEEGGRGTDTQYF; CDR3 DNA: TGCGCCAGCAGCCAAGAAGAGGGGGGGCGAGGCACAGATACGCAGTATTTT
D gene: TRBD1; clone size: NA; V gene: TRBV2; J gene: TRBJ2-1; CDR3 protein: CASATGGYNEQFF; CDR3 DNA: TGTGCCAGCGCGACAGGGGGTTACAATGAGCAGTTCTTC
D gene: TRBD2; clone size: NA; V gene: TRBV30; J gene: TRBJ2-2; CDR3 protein: CARDSPGGYTGELFF; CDR3 DNA: TGTGCCCGGGACTCCCCGGGGGGGTACACCGGGGAGCTGTTTTTT
D gene: TRBD2; clone size: NA; V gene: TRBV7-2; J gene: TRBJ2-7; CDR3 protein: CASSPGLAGVDEQYF; CDR3 DNA: TGTGCCAGCAGCCCGGGACTAGCGGGGGTGGACGAGCAGTACTTC
D gene: NA; clone size: few; V gene: TRBV5-1; J gene: TRBJ1-6; CDR3 protein: CASSFDRLRSPLHF; CDR3 DNA: TGCGCCAGCAGCTTTGACAGGCTTCGATCACCCCTCCACTTT
D gene: NA; clone size: NA; V gene: TRBV12-3/TRBV12-4; J gene: TRBJ1-2; CDR3 protein: CASSLRESYGYTF; CDR3 DNA: TGTGCCAGCAGTTTGAGGGAGAGCTATGGCTACACCTTC
D gene: NA; clone size: once; V gene: TRBV7-9; J gene: TRBJ1-3; CDR3 protein: CASSLDSYLYF; CDR3 DNA: TGTGCCAGCAGCCTCGACAGTTACCTATATTTT